This T cell receptor (beta chain) was found in a study of immune evolution from preneoplasia to lung adenocarcinoma. On the study more broadly: HLA loss of heterozygosity: under 7.5% AIS, less than 18% MIA, over 25% ADC, none AAH.

This clone occurred a few times. The protocol was immunoSEQ multiplex PCR, while the TCRdb copy is restricted to in-frame clones and leaves out a portion. The table shows 25,000 to 30,000 clones, with around 70% occurring only once. What was sequenced was FFPE invasive lung adenocarcinoma tissue. The TCR sequence derives from a person in their sixties or seventies with invasive lung adenocarcinoma. Some clones in this sample may be carry-over from other donors' samples.

The CDR3 is CATRPGGVDTDTQYF. The CDR3, as DNA: TGTGCCACCAGGCCCGGCGGGGTAGACACAGATACGCAGTATTTT. This chain links TRBV15 with TRBJ2-3, with D perhaps TRBD2 (6 bases). Trimming removed 6 bases from V and 2 bases from J, with 15 bases in between. The CDR3 is made up of 15 amino acids. Per the germline V gene, CDR1 is LNHNV and CDR2 is YYDKDF (reference sequence).